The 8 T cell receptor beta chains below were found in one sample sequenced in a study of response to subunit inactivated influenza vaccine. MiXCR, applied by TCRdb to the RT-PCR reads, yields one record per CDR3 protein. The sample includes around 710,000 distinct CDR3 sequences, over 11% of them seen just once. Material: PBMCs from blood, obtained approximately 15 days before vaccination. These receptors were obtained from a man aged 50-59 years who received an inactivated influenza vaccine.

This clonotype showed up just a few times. In DNA form, the CDR3 reads TGTGCCAGCAGCCGGACTAGCGGGGGGGCTTTGGCCGATACGCAGTATTTT. Protein product: CASSRTSGGALADTQYF. The chain couples TRBV7-9 to TRBJ2-3, with 15 nucleotides matching TRBD2. Trimming took 5 bases from V and 6 from J; bases not matched to a gene: 9. The CDR3 has 17 residues. From germline, CDR1 is SEHNR and CDR2 FQNEAQ (reference sequence).

CDR3 sequence reads: CASTTRPDGTNTGELFF. CDR3 nucleotides: TGTGCCAGCACCACTAGGCCAGACGGCACGAACACCGGGGAGCTGTTTTTT. J is TRBJ2-2 and V is TRBV7-9; a weak D match, TRBD2 (5 bases). CDR3 length: 17 residues. Between the trimmed V and J ends, which lost 7 bases and 0 bases, there was a span of 18 bases. CDR1 and CDR2 from the germline V gene are SEHNR and FQNEAQ (reference sequence).

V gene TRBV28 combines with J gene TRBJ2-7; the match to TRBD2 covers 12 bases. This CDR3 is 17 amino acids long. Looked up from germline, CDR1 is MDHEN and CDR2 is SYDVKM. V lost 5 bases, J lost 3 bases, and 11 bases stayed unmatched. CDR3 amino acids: CASSGWGLAGSRYEQYF. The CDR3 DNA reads TGTGCCAGCAGTGGATGGGGACTAGCGGGTTCCCGCTACGAGCAGTACTTC. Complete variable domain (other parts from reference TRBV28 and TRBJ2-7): DVKVTQSSRYLVKRTGEKVFLECVQDMDHENMFWYRQDPGLGLRLIYFSYDVKMKEKGDIPEGYSVSREKKERFSLILESASTNQTSMYLCASSGWGLAGSRYEQYFGPGTRLTVT.

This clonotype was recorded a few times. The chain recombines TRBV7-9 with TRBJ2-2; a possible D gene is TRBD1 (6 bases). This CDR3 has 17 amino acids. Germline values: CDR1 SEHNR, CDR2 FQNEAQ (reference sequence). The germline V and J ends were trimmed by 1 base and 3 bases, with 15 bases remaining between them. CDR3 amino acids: CASSLGMIQGDTGELFF. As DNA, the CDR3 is TGTGCCAGCAGCTTAGGGATGATACAGGGAGACACCGGGGAGCTGTTTTTT. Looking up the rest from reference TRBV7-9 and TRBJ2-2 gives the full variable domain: DTGVSQNPRHKITKRGQNVTFRCDPISEHNRLYWYRQTLGQGPEFLTYFQNEAQLEKSRLLSDRFSAERPKGSFSTLEIQRTEQGDSAMYLCASSLGMIQGDTGELFFGEGSRLTVL.

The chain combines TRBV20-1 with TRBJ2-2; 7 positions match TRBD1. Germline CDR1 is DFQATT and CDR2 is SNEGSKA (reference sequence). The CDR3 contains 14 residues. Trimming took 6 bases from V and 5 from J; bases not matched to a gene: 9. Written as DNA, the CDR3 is TGCAGTGCGTCTCGGGACAGCGGAACCGGGGAGCTGTTTTTT. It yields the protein CSASRDSGTGELFF.

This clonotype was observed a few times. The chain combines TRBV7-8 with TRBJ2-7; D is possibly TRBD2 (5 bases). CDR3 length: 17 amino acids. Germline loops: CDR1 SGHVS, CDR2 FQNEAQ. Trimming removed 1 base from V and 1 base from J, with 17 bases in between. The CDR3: CASSLGNSGSPSYEQYF. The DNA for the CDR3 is TGTGCCAGCAGCTTAGGGAATTCGGGGTCGCCGTCCTACGAGCAGTACTTC. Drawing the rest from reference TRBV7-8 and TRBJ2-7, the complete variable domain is GAGVSQSPRYKVAKRGQDVALRCDPISGHVSLFWYQQALGQGPEFLTYFQNEAQLDKSGLPSDRFFAERPEGSVSTLKIQRTQQEDSAVYLCASSLGNSGSPSYEQYFGPGTRLTVT.

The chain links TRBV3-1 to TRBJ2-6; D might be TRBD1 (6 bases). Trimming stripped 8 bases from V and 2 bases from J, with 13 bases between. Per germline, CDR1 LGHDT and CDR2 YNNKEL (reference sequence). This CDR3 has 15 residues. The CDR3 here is CASYHTGTGANVLTF. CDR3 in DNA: TGTGCCAGCTATCACACAGGGACTGGGGCCAACGTCCTGACTTTC.

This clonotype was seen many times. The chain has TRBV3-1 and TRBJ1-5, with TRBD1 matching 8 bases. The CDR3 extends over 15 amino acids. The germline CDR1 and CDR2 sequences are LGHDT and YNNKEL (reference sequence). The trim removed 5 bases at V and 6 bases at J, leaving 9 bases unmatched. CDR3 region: CASSVGQGGGQPQHF. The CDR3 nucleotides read TGTGCCAGCAGCGTCGGACAGGGAGGGGGTCAGCCCCAGCATTTT.